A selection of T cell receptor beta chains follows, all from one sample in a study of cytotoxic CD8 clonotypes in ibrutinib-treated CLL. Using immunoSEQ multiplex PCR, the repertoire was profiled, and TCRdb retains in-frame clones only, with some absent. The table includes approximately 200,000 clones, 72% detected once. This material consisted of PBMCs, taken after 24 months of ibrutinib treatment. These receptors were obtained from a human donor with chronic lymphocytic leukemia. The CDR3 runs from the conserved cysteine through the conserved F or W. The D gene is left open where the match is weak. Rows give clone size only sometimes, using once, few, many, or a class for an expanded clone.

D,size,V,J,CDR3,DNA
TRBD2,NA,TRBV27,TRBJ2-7,CASSRLATGGPGEQYF,TGTGCCAGCAGTCGGTTAGCTACGGGAGGGCCGGGAGAGCAGTACTTC
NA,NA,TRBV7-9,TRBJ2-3,CASSLTGAGDTQYF,TGTGCCAGCAGCTTAACGGGGGCTGGGGATACGCAGTATTTT
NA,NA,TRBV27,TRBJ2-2,CASSLAGHSSAGELFF,TGTGCCAGCAGTTTGGCGGGACACTCAAGCGCCGGGGAGCTGTTTTTT
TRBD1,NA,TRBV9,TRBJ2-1,CASSEGGRYNEQFF,TGTGCCAGCAGCGAAGGGGGCAGGTACAATGAGCAGTTCTTC
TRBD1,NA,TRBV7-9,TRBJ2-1,CASRSRQGEAYNEQFF,TGTGCCAGCAGATCCCGACAGGGGGAAGCCTACAATGAGCAGTTCTTC
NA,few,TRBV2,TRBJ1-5,CASSEWVGQPQHF,TGTGCCAGCAGTGAATGGGTAGGTCAGCCCCAGCATTTT
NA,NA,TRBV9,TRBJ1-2,CASSVGGVEPQGGINYGYTF,TGTGCCAGCAGCGTAGGAGGGGTGGAACCACAAGGAGGAATTAACTATGGCTACACCTTC
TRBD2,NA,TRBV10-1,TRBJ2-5,CASSGETGRASGAQETQYF,TGCGCCAGCAGTGGGGAGACAGGGAGGGCTAGCGGGGCCCAAGAGACCCAGTACTTC
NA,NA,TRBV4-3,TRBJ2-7,CASSQDLEAYEQYF,TGCGCCAGCAGCCAAGATTTGGAGGCCTACGAGCAGTACTTC
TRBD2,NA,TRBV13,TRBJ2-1,CASSTTSGAYNEQFF,TGTGCCAGCAGCACAACTAGCGGAGCCTACAATGAGCAGTTCTTC
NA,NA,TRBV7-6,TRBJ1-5,CASTVGRGPLQPQHF,TGTGCCAGCACCGTCGGGCGGGGGCCTTTGCAGCCCCAGCATTTT
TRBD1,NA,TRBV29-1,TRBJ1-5,CSVRGDSISNQPQHF,TGCAGCGTTAGGGGGGACAGTATAAGCAATCAGCCCCAGCATTTT
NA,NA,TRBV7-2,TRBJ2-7,CASSPRTRTYEQYF,TGTGCCAGCAGCCCAAGGACCCGGACCTACGAGCAGTACTTC
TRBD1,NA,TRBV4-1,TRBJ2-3,CASSQDRDRVEDTQYF,TGCGCCAGCAGCCAAGATCGGGACAGGGTGGAAGATACGCAGTATTTT
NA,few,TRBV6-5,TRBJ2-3,CASSKSREEDTQYF,TGTGCCAGCAGTAAGTCTCGCGAAGAGGATACGCAGTATTTT
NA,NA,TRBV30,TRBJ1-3,CAWSQDSFSGNTIYF,TGTGCCTGGAGCCAGGACAGTTTCTCTGGAAACACCATATATTTT
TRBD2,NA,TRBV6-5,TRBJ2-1,CASSYSSGRAYNEQFF,TGTGCCAGCAGTTACTCTAGCGGGAGGGCCTACAATGAGCAGTTCTTC
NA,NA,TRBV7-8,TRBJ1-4,CASSLGGFFGGQLFF,TGTGCCAGCAGCTTAGGGGGTTTTTTTGGGGGTCAACTGTTTTTT
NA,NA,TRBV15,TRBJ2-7,CATSRGWRSPYEQYF,TGTGCCACCAGCAGAGGATGGCGGTCCCCCTACGAGCAGTACTTC
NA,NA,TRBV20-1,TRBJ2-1,CSAQTRGEQFF,TGCAGTGCTCAGACTAGAGGTGAGCAGTTCTTC
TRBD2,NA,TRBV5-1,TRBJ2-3,CASSLGLAGGLTDTQYF,TGCGCCAGCAGCTTAGGACTAGCGGGAGGCCTCACAGATACGCAGTATTTT
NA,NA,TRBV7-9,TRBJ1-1,CASSHGENTEAFF,TGTGCCAGCAGCCACGGAGAGAACACTGAAGCTTTCTTT
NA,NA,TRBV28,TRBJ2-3,CASSSPSGQSTDTQYF,TGTGCCAGCAGTTCCCCCAGCGGGCAAAGCACAGATACGCAGTATTTT
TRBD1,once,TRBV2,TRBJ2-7,CASSGTLTGYNSYEQYF,TGTGCCAGCAGCGGCACCTTGACAGGGTACAACTCCTACGAGCAGTACTTC
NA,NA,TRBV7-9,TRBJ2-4,CASSLEAGDAKNIQYF,TGTGCCAGCAGCTTAGAGGCAGGGGACGCCAAAAACATTCAGTACTTC
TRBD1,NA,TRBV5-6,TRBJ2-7,CASSFGTGGYEQYF,TGTGCCAGCAGTTTCGGGACAGGGGGGTACGAGCAGTACTTC
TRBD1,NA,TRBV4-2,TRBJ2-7,CASSQDWGQGDEQYF,TGTGCCAGCAGCCAAGATTGGGGACAGGGTGACGAGCAGTACTTC
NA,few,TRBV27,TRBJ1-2,CASSPRDTGAYGYTF,TGTGCCAGCTCCCCCCGGGACACCGGCGCCTATGGCTACACCTTC